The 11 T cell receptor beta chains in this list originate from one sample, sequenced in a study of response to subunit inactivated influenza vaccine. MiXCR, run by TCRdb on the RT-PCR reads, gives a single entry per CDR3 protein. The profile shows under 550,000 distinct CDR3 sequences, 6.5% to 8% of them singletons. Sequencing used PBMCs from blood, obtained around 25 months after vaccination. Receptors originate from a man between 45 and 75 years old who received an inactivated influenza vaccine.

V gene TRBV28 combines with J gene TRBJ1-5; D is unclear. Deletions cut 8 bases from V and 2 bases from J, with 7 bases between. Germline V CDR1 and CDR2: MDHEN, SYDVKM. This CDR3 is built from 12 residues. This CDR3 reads CASVSRNQPQHF. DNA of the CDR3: TGTGCCAGCGTCAGCCGCAATCAGCCCCAGCATTTT.

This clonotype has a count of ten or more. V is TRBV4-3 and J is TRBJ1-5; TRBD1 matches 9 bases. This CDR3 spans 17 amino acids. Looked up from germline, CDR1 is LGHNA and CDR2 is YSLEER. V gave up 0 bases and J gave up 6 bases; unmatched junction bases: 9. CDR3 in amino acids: CASSQDLPRQGVQPQHF. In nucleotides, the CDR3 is TGCGCCAGCAGCCAAGATCTCCCGAGACAGGGGGTTCAGCCCCAGCATTTT.

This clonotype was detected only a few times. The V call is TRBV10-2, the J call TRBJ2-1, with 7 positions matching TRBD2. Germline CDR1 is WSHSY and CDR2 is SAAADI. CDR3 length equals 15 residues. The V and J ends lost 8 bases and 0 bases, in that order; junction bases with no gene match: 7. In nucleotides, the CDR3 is TGCGCCAGCTGTAGCGGGCCCAGCTCCTACAATGAGCAGTTCTTC. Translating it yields CASCSGPSSYNEQFF.

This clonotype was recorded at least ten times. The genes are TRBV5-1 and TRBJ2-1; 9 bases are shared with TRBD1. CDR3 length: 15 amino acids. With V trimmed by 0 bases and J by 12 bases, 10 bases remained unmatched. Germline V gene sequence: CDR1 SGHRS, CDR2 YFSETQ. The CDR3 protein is CASSLEGGQGNMQFF. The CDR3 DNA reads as TGCGCCAGCAGCTTGGAGGGCGGACAGGGGAATATGCAGTTCTTC.

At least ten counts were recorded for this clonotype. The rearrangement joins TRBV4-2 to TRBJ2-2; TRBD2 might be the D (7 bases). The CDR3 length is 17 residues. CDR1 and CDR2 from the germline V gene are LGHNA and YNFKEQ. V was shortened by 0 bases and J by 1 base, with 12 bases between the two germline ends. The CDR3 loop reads CASSQDPGGLNTGELFF. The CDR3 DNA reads TGTGCCAGCAGCCAAGATCCCGGGGGGCTGAACACCGGGGAGCTGTTTTTT.

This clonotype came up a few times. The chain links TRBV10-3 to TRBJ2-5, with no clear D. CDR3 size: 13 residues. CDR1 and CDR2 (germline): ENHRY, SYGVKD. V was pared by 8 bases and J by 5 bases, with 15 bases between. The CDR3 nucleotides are TGTGCCATCGGTTTTACAGACGTTGAGACCCAGTACTTC. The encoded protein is CAIGFTDVETQYF.

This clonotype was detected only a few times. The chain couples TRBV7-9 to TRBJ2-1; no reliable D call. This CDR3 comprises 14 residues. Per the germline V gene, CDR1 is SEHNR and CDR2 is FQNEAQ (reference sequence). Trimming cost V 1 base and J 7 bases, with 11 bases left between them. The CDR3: CASSLVLGVNEQFF. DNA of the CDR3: TGTGCCAGCAGCTTAGTGTTAGGTGTGAATGAGCAGTTCTTC.

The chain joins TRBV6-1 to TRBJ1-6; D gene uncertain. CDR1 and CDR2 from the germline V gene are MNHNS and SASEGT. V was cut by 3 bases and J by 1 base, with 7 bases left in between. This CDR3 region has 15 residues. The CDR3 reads CASSDQASYNSPLHF. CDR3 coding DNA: TGTGCCAGCAGTGACCAGGCGTCCTATAATTCACCCCTCCACTTT.

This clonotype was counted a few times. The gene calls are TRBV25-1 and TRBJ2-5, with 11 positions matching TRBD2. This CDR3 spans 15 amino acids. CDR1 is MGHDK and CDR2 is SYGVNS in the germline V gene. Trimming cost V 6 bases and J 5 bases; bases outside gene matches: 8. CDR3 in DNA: TGTGCCAGCAGCTCACTAGCGGGAGCTGGCGAGACCCAGTACTTC. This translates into CASSSLAGAGETQYF.

Written as DNA, the CDR3 is TGTGCCAGCAGTATTACTGCGGACAATGAGCAGTTCTTC. Translating it yields CASSITADNEQFF. The chain carries TRBV12-3 or TRBV12-4 and TRBJ2-1, with D unclear. Trimming took off 5 bases at V and 5 bases at J, with 10 bases between the two ends. The CDR3 totals 13 residues.

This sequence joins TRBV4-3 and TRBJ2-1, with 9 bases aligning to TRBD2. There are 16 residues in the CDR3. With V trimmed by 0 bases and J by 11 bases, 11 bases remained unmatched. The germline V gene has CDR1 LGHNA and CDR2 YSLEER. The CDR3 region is CASSQDRGLAGSKQFF. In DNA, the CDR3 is TGCGCCAGCAGCCAAGATCGGGGGCTAGCGGGATCGAAGCAGTTCTTC.